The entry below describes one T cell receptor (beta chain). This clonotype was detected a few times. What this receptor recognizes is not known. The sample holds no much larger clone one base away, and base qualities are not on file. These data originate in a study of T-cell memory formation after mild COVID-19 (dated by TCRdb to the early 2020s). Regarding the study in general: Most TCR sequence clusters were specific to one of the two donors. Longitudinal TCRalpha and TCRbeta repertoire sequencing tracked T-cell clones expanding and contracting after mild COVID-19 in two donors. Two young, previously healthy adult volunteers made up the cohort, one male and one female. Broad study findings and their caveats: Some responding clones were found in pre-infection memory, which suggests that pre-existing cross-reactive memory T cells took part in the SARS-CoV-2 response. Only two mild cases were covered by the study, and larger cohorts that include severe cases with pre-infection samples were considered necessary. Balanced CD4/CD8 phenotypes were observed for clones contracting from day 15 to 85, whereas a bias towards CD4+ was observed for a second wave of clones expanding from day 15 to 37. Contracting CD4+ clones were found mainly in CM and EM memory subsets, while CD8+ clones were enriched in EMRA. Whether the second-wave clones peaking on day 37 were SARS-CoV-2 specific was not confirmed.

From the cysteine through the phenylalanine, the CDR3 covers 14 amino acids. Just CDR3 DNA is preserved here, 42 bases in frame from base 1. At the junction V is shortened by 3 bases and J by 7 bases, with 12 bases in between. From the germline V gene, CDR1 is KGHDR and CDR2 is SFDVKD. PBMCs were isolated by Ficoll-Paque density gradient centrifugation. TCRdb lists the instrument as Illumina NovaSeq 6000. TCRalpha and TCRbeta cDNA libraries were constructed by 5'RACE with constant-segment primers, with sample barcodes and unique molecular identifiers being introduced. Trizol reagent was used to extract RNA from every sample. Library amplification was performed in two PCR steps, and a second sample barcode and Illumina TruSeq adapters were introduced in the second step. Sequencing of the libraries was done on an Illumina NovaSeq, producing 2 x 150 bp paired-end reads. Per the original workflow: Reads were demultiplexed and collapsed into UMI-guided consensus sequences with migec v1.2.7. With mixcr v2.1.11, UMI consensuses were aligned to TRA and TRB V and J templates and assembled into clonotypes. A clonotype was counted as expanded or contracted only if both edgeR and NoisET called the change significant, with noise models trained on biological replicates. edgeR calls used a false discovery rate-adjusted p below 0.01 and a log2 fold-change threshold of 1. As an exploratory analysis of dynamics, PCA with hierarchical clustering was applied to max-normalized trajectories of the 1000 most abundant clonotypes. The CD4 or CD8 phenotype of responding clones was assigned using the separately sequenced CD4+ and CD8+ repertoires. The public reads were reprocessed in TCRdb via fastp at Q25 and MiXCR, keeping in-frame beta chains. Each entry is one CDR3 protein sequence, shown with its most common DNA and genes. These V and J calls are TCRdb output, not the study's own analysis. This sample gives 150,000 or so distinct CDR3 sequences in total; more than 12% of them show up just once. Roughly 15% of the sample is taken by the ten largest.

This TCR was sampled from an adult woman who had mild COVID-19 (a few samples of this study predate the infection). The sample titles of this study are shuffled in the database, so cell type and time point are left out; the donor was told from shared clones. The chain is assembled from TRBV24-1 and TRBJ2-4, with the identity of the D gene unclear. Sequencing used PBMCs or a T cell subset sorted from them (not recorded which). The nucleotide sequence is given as TGTGCCACCAGTGATGCCATCACTTCTAACATTCAGTACTTC. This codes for CATSDAITSNIQYF.